Included here is one T cell receptor beta chain sequence, with context. The germline gives CDR1 SGHRS, CDR2 YFSETQ. The CDR3 spans 14 residues. Deletions cut 4 bases from V and 13 bases from J, with 20 bases between. The data were obtained in a study of blood T cell repertoires in COVID-19. Study information: Both acute and convalescent COVID-19 samples were obtained from the United States, Italy and Spain.

Original processing notes: Amplification of reference gene primers provided the estimated nucleated cell counts. Libraries were prepared by immunoSEQ multiplex PCR; TCRdb keeps only in-frame clonotypes and omits some of them. V, J and clone size are taken as reported in that table, and D and trimming were inferred from the DNA itself. Found here are under 200,000 clones, around 84% of them singletons; the top ten hold around 5%. This TCR was sampled from a woman at least 80 years old with acute or convalescent COVID-19. The rearrangement links TRBV5-1 to TRBJ1-4; D is possibly TRBD1 (6 bases). The sequenced material came from peripheral blood. As DNA, the CDR3 is TGCGCCAGCAGCCCCTTGGGGGGGGCGGGAGGACTGTTTTTT. Amino acid sequence: CASSPLGGAGGLFF.